The 31 T cell receptor beta chains below all came from one sample that was sequenced in a study of shared clonotypes between healthy human individuals. Method: immunoSEQ multiplex PCR; TCRdb's copy keeps in-frame clones and lacks some. The data show about 610,000 clones, with around 97% seen just once and about 0.057% held by the top ten. Sequences were obtained from naive CD4+ T cells sorted from blood. Stated subset: CD45RA+ positively selected. Source of these receptors: a woman in her 30s in good health.

J is TRBJ2-3 and V is TRBV28; D is perhaps TRBD1 (5 bases). This CDR3 comprises 15 residues. Germline CDR1 and CDR2: MDHEN and SYDVKM. Deletions cut 8 bases from V and 0 bases from J, with 15 bases between. In nucleotides, the CDR3 is TGTGCCAGCCTAGGGGTCCTTTCTAGCACAGATACGCAGTATTTT. Translation: CASLGVLSSTDTQYF.

The genes are TRBV27 and TRBJ2-7; a weak D match, TRBD2 (5 bases). Germline CDR1 reads MNHEY; CDR2 reads SMNVEV (reference sequence). V lost 7 bases and J lost 3, with 28 bases in between. The CDR3 contains 18 residues. CDR3 coding DNA: TGTGCCAGCACTCCCATCAAGGACTTCCCTTCCCTCTGCTACGAGCAGTACTTC. Its translation: CASTPIKDFPSLCYEQYF.

The genes are TRBV19 and TRBJ1-5; 8 nucleotides agree with TRBD1. The CDR3 runs to 13 residues. Trimming cost V 9 bases and J 4 bases; bases outside gene matches: 5. Germline CDR1 and CDR2: LNHDA and SQIVND (reference sequence). Written as DNA, the CDR3 is TGTGCCAGCACCGGACAGGGAAATCAGCCCCAGCATTTT. This codes for CASTGQGNQPQHF.

The chain is built from TRBV29-1 and TRBJ1-4; 9 nucleotides match TRBD1. Germline loops: CDR1 SQVTM, CDR2 ANQGSEA. Unmatched junction bases numbered 6, after V lost 6 bases and J lost 7 bases. The CDR3 contains 13 residues. The DNA of the CDR3 is TGCAGCGTGAAGACAGGGGGGCTTGAAAAACTGTTTTTT. It yields the protein CSVKTGGLEKLFF.

The chain recombines TRBV27 with TRBJ2-1; TRBD2 aligns across 7 bases. CDR1 and CDR2 (germline): MNHEY, SMNVEV (reference sequence). V dropped 1 base and J dropped 5; count of bases not matched to a gene: 11. The CDR3 covers 17 residues. The CDR3 protein is CASSLYWTSIQDNEQFF. As DNA, the CDR3 is TGTGCCAGCAGTTTATATTGGACTAGTATTCAGGACAATGAGCAGTTCTTC.

V gene TRBV6-5 combines with J gene TRBJ1-5; D is possibly TRBD1 (6 bases). CDR1 is MNHEY and CDR2 is SVGAGI in the germline V gene. Trimming took 2 bases from V and 7 from J, leaving 15 bases between them. This CDR3 comprises 15 residues. CDR3 sequence reads: CASSYDITGLQPQHF. Written as DNA, the CDR3 is TGTGCCAGCAGTTACGATATAACAGGGCTCCAGCCCCAGCATTTT.

This rearrangement joins TRBV9 to TRBJ2-1, with TRBD2 identical over 16 bases. The CDR3 covers 17 residues. V was pared by 4 bases and J by 5 bases, with 6 bases of the junction left unmatched. Looked up from germline, CDR1 is SGDLS and CDR2 is YYNGEE. Here the CDR3 DNA reads TGTGCCAGCAGCTCGAAGGGACTAGCGGGAGGGAACAATGAGCAGTTCTTC. Its protein product is CASSSKGLAGGNNEQFF.

The chain carries TRBV19 and TRBJ1-5, with 7 bases lining up with TRBD1. This CDR3 has 15 residues. Per germline, CDR1 LNHDA and CDR2 SQIVND (reference sequence). The trim removed 2 bases at V and 5 bases at J, leaving 6 bases unmatched. Written as DNA, the CDR3 is TGTGCCAGTAGTATAAGTGGGACAGACCATCAGCCCCAGCATTTT. This encodes CASSISGTDHQPQHF.

V gene TRBV6-5 combines with J gene TRBJ2-1; 9 bases agree with TRBD2. The V gene end was trimmed by 0 bases and the J gene end by 8 bases; junction bases not matched to a gene: 5. Per the germline V gene, CDR1 is MNHEY and CDR2 is SVGAGI. The CDR3 has 15 amino acids. The CDR3 sequence: CASSYSIRLADEQFF. CDR3 DNA sequence: TGTGCCAGCAGTTACTCGATTCGACTAGCGGATGAGCAGTTCTTC.

This chain connects TRBV28 to TRBJ2-5, with 7 bases lining up with TRBD1. Germline loops: CDR1 MDHEN, CDR2 SYDVKM. The CDR3 loop spans 15 amino acids. Trimming at V came to 7 bases and at J to 7 bases, leaving 15 bases not matched to a gene. CDR3 sequence: CASTLGDRPFVTQYF. The CDR3 DNA follows: TGTGCCAGCACCCTGGGGGACAGACCTTTTGTGACCCAGTACTTC.

This chain joins TRBV6-6 and TRBJ1-2; tentative D call: TRBD1 (5 bases). Trimming cost V 7 bases and J 0 bases, with 9 bases left between them. The CDR3 has 13 residues. Germline-derived CDR1 and CDR2 are MNHNY and SVGAGI (reference sequence). The CDR3 here is CASTATANYGYTF. Written as DNA, the CDR3 is TGTGCCAGCACGGCGACAGCTAACTATGGCTACACCTTC.

Worth noting for this clone: The sample has other DNA sequences that encode this CDR3 too. V and J are TRBV30 and TRBJ1-3, with D unclear. Trimming removed 0 bases at V and 0 bases at J, with 3 bases between. The CDR3 runs to 13 residues. CDR1 and CDR2 from the germline V gene are GTSNPN and SVGIG (reference sequence). CDR3 region: CAWSVSSGNTIYF. The CDR3 nucleotides are TGTGCCTGGAGTGTCAGCTCTGGAAACACCATATATTTT. Variable domain in full (rest from reference TRBV30 and TRBJ1-3): SQTIHQWPATLVQPVGSPLSLECTVEGTSNPNLYWYRQAAGRGLQLLFYSVGIGQISSEVPQNLSASRPQDRQFILSSKKLLLSDSGFYLCAWSVSSGNTIYFGEGSWLTVV.

J is TRBJ2-2 and V is TRBV11-3, with 7 bases lining up with TRBD2. The CDR3 loop spans 14 amino acids. Unmatched junction bases numbered 4, after V lost 4 bases and J lost 5 bases. Per germline, CDR1 SGHNT and CDR2 YENEEA. The CDR3 coding sequence is TGTGCCAGCAGCTCGGGAGGACTAACCGGGGAGCTGTTTTTT. This sequence encodes CASSSGGLTGELFF.

The chain carries TRBV20-1 and TRBJ2-5; D call uncertain. V lost 2 bases, J lost 4 bases, and 5 bases lay in between. Germline-derived CDR1 and CDR2 are DFQATT and SNEGSKA (reference sequence). This CDR3 contains 11 residues. CDR3 residues: CSARLLETQYF. Written as DNA, the CDR3 is TGCAGTGCTAGATTATTAGAGACCCAGTACTTC.

V usage is TRBV28 and J usage is TRBJ1-1; TRBD1 matches at 9 bases. With 6 bases clipped from V and 5 bases from J, the junction kept 4 bases outside the gene matches. Germline CDR1 reads MDHEN; CDR2 reads SYDVKM. The CDR3 totals 13 residues. As DNA, the CDR3 is TGTGCCAGCAGGACAGGGGGGGGAACTGAAGCTTTCTTT. This codes for CASRTGGGTEAFF.

The chain couples TRBV5-1 to TRBJ1-2; D is uncertain. V gave up 0 bases and J gave up 6 bases, with 9 bases separating them. CDR3 size: 13 residues. Per the germline V gene, CDR1 is SGHRS and CDR2 is YFSETQ. CDR3 protein: CASSLDGEHGYTF. The CDR3 nucleotides read TGCGCCAGCAGCTTGGATGGGGAACATGGCTACACCTTC. Supplemented by reference TRBV5-1 and TRBJ1-2, the full variable domain reads KAGVTQTPRYLIKTRGQQVTLSCSPISGHRSVSWYQQTPGQGLQFLFEYFSETQRNKGNFPGRFSGRQFSNSRSEMNVSTLELGDSALYLCASSLDGEHGYTFGSGTRLTVV.

This chain uses TRBV11-1 with TRBJ2-2; the D is unclear. The V gene's germline CDR1 is SGHAT and CDR2 FQDESV (reference sequence). The V end was cut by 7 bases, the J end by 8 bases, with 14 bases between. CDR3 length: 13 residues. CDR3 bases: TGTGCCAGCAAAACCGGTTCGTTTGGGGAGCTGTTTTTT. It yields the protein CASKTGSFGELFF.

The genes are TRBV2 and TRBJ2-3, with 13 bases identical to TRBD2. CDR1 and CDR2 (germline): SNHLY, FYNNEI. The CDR3 extends over 15 amino acids. The J segment lost 3 bases and the V segment lost 6 bases, leaving 3 bases of the junction unmatched. Written as DNA, the CDR3 is TGTGCCAGCAGAGCACTAGCGGGAGGGACAGATACGCAGTATTTT. Translated, it gives CASRALAGGTDTQYF. The complete variable domain, with remaining parts taken from reference TRBV2 and TRBJ2-3, reads EPEVTQTPSHQVTQMGQEVILRCVPISNHLYFYWYRQILGQKVEFLVSFYNNEISEKSEIFDDQFSVERPDGSNFTLKIRSTKLEDSAMYFCASRALAGGTDTQYFGPGTRLTVL.

The chain joins TRBV2 to TRBJ2-1; tentative D call: TRBD2 (6 bases). Trimming removed 9 bases at V and 5 bases at J, with 11 bases between. The CDR3 has 12 amino acids. The germline CDR1 and CDR2 sequences are SNHLY and FYNNEI. CDR3 protein: CARGDFHNEQFF. DNA of the CDR3: TGTGCCAGGGGGGACTTCCACAATGAGCAGTTCTTC.

This chain joins TRBV11-2 and TRBJ2-5; unclear D gene. Germline values: CDR1 SGHAT, CDR2 FQNNGV. V was clipped by 1 base and J by 7 bases, with 13 bases between them. The CDR3 is 14 amino acids. The DNA of the CDR3 is TGTGCCAGCAGCTTAGGTCCCCAAAGGTGGACCCAGTACTTC. It encodes CASSLGPQRWTQYF.

The gene calls are TRBV5-5 and TRBJ2-1, with D unclear. Germline V CDR1 and CDR2: SGHKS, YYEKEE (reference sequence). This CDR3 has 14 residues. The germline V and J ends were trimmed by 1 base and 0 bases, with 5 bases remaining between them. Here the CDR3 reads CASSLLSSYNEQFF. The CDR3 DNA follows: TGTGCCAGCAGCTTGCTGAGCTCCTACAATGAGCAGTTCTTC.

The chain joins TRBV30 to TRBJ2-5; D is undetermined. The CDR3 totals 12 residues. V gave up 2 bases and J gave up 11 bases, with 15 bases separating them. Germline V CDR1 and CDR2: GTSNPN, SVGIG (reference sequence). The CDR3 reads CAWSPPLEEQYF. DNA of the CDR3: TGTGCCTGGAGTCCTCCCCTCGAGGAGCAGTACTTC.

CDR3 bases: TGCAGTGCTAGTCATGGGGAGACCCAGTACTTC. Translating gives CSASHGETQYF. The gene calls are TRBV20-1 and TRBJ2-5; D is unclear. V was clipped by 3 bases and J by 5 bases, with 7 bases between them. The CDR3 has 11 amino acids. From germline, CDR1 is DFQATT and CDR2 SNEGSKA (reference sequence).

The gene calls are TRBV28 and TRBJ2-7; TRBD1 agrees at 7 bases. The V segment lost 10 bases and the J segment 2 bases; nucleotides outside the gene matches: 5. The CDR3 is made up of 12 amino acids. Germline V gene data show CDR1 as MDHEN and CDR2 as SYDVKM. The CDR3 nucleotides read TGTGCCACCGGGACAGAGGCCTACGAGCAGTACTTC. It codes for CATGTEAYEQYF.

This chain joins TRBV5-1 and TRBJ2-4; 9 bases match TRBD2. CDR3 length: 17 amino acids. J lost 7 bases, V lost 4 bases, and 15 bases had no gene match. Germline CDR1 and CDR2: SGHRS and YFSETQ. CDR3 DNA: TGCGCCAGCAGCCCTCTGACTAGCGGCCTTTCGGGGAACATTCAGTACTTC. Protein sequence: CASSPLTSGLSGNIQYF.

The chain employs TRBV5-1 and TRBJ2-6, with TRBD1 identical over 7 bases. V gave up 2 bases and J gave up 0 bases; unmatched junction bases: 5. Germline V lookup: CDR1 SGHRS, CDR2 YFSETQ. CDR3 size: 17 residues. The CDR3 is CASSLDRAASGANVLTF. The CDR3, as DNA: TGCGCCAGCAGCTTAGACAGGGCCGCCTCTGGGGCCAACGTCCTGACTTTC.

This chain connects TRBV27 to TRBJ2-7; possible D gene TRBD1, 6 bases. The CDR3 length is 16 residues. The germline gives CDR1 MNHEY, CDR2 SMNVEV (reference sequence). Trimming pared 1 base from V and 7 bases from J, leaving 20 bases between. The CDR3 region has the DNA TGTGCCAGCAGTTTATACTCCTACGGGACATCGGGTGAGCAGTACTTC. The encoded protein is CASSLYSYGTSGEQYF.

V is TRBV28 and J is TRBJ1-5, with D possibly matching TRBD1 (5 bases). The CDR3 consists of 15 residues. Trimming took 7 bases from V and 7 from J, leaving 20 bases between them. CDR1 and CDR2 (germline): MDHEN, SYDVKM. The CDR3 here is CASNPRGVRAQPQHF. The CDR3 DNA reads as TGTGCCAGCAACCCGAGGGGTGTCAGGGCGCAGCCCCAGCATTTT.

CDR3 loop: CASSVGDSGANVLTF. The CDR3 DNA reads TGTGCCAGCAGCGTAGGGGACTCTGGGGCCAACGTCCTGACTTTC. The rearrangement joins TRBV9 to TRBJ2-6; D ambiguous. In germline, CDR1 is SGDLS, CDR2 YYNGEE. The ends were cut back, 0 bases at V and 0 bases at J, with 4 bases in the middle. The CDR3 length is 15 residues.

The chain couples TRBV5-1 to TRBJ1-5; D is possibly TRBD1 (5 bases). Per germline, CDR1 SGHRS and CDR2 YFSETQ. V lost 0 bases to trimming and J lost 7 bases, with 11 bases between them. This CDR3 region has 14 residues. The CDR3 nucleotides read TGCGCCAGCAGCTTGGCCGGGGCAGGCCAGCCCCAGCATTTT. Residues: CASSLAGAGQPQHF. Complete variable domain (other parts from reference TRBV5-1 and TRBJ1-5): KAGVTQTPRYLIKTRGQQVTLSCSPISGHRSVSWYQQTPGQGLQFLFEYFSETQRNKGNFPGRFSGRQFSNSRSEMNVSTLELGDSALYLCASSLAGAGQPQHFGDGTRLSIL.

V is TRBV27 and J is TRBJ2-1, with D possibly being TRBD2 (6 bases). Trimming cost V 6 bases and J 7 bases, with 28 bases left between them. The CDR3 is 18 amino acids. Germline-derived CDR1 and CDR2 are MNHEY and SMNVEV (reference sequence). CDR3 in DNA: TGTGCCAGCAGCCTCGTCGGGGGAACAGCGCTCCTGGGGAATGAGCAGTTCTTC. It codes for CASSLVGGTALLGNEQFF.